Below, one T cell receptor (beta chain) is given with its context. Its specificity is unknown. Some clones are missing from TCRdb's copy, which holds only in-frame ones; the method was immunoSEQ multiplex PCR. The data show approximately 100,000 clones, over 90% seen once. The data stem from a study of siplizumab effects on memory and regulatory T cells. Study outcomes and limitations: The apparent diversity of naive T cells exceeded that of memory cells, and naive T cells seemed to make a major contribution to the alloresponse. Mappable alloreactive CD4+ clones were on average 68.8% Treg-derived with siplizumab, approximately 26% in controls.

This clonotype was sampled from a human donor in good health. Specimen: non-Treg CD4+ T cells sorted from blood.

CDR3 amino acids: CASSLAGPMNTEAFF. CDR3 coding DNA: TGCGCCAGCAGCTTAGCCGGGCCTATGAACACTGAAGCTTTCTTT. This rearrangement joins TRBV5-1 to TRBJ1-1; no clear D. This CDR3 spans 15 amino acids. CDR1 is SGHRS and CDR2 is YFSETQ in the germline V gene. V gave up 2 bases and J gave up 0 bases, with 11 bases separating them.